This T cell receptor beta chain originates from a study of T cells expressing NK-cell markers. As for the study in general: Within the sequenced cohort of eight donors, seven exhibited HCMV seropositivity and one was seronegative. Study results and caveats: Among CD8+ T cells from about six donors, dominant NKG2C+ clonotypes accounted for 1.0-7.0%.

Note on this clonotype: Antigen specificity is unknown.

TCRdb reanalyzed the 5' RACE reads, giving one entry per CDR3 protein sequence and no DNA. This repertoire comprises roughly 450,000 distinct CDR3 sequences; its ten largest clones make up over 1.3%. Sequences were obtained from blood T cells: a sorted CD56 or NKG2C T cell subset, CD4+ or CD8+ T cells, or bulk PBMC T cells (not recorded which). This receptor was identified in a woman between 50 and 59 years old in good health.

The CDR3 region is CASSEGWLGEATLRRKTQYF. This rearrangement joins TRBV2 to TRBJ2-5; without DNA, the TCRdb call of TRBD2 cannot be checked. Germline CDR1 reads SNHLY; CDR2 reads FYNNEI. The CDR3 consists of 20 residues.